What follows describes a single T cell receptor (beta chain). Only a few counts were recorded for this clonotype. The target of this receptor is not known. No per-base quality is available; no much larger clone lies one base away. The library was obtained by emulsion pairing. Unpaired genes were suppressed by a second nested PCR containing blocking oligos, after which a third nested PCR added Illumina adaptors and barcodes. Each emulsion RT-PCR master mix contained roughly 4,500-250,000 T cells, with C-region, Stepout and V-region primers. Emulsions were generated with the Micellula Emulsion and Purification Kit, and RT-PCR used Qiagen OneStep RT-PCR reagents. Pooled libraries were sequenced with paired-end 2 x 250 reads on an Illumina MiSeq. As for the original processing: In Galaxy, read pairs were joined and then clipped at the engineered overlap into separate alpha and beta files, and any unclipped reads were discarded. Alpha-beta pairs were assigned with CompleteTCR, a MiTCR-based pipeline that links chains sharing read cluster identifiers using an R script. TCR sequences observed only once, about 1-3.2%, were removed as potential sequencing errors. TCRdb ran its own pipeline on the public reads, namely fastp trimming at Q25 and MiXCR clone calling, and kept in-frame beta chains. Each CDR3 protein appears once, grouped with its most common genes and DNA. It is TCRdb's table, rather than the study itself, that gives the V and J calls and clone size. This sample is represented by roughly 40,000 distinct CDR3 sequences; roughly 42% of them were singletons. The ten largest account for less than 70% of the sample.

The sample comes from a study of T cell repertoires in breast cancer (dated by TCRdb to 2015 to 2016). Looking at the study overall: Samples profiled in the study came from tumors, lymph nodes and peripheral blood lymphocytes of breast cancer patients, along with peripheral blood from healthy control donors. Controls included nine healthy donors of an age range similar to the patients. Tumor-free lymph nodes were processed with no enzymatic digestion, and blood samples were separated using Ficoll. On average, sequencing produced roughly 540,000 sequences per sample, which came to approximately 9.4 reads per input cell. Tumors and tumor-involved lymph nodes were minced, digested with Liberase and DNase, and then passed through 70-um and 40-um filters. Because breast cancer has a low mutational burden and rarely has common mutations, the study reasoned that TCRs shared between breast cancer patients would target shared antigens. The majority of the 21 patient tumors analyzed for shared TCRs were ER+/PR+.

V is pruned by 6 bases and J by 3 bases, leaving 2 bases of the junction without a gene match. From the cysteine up to the phenylalanine, the CDR3 has a length of 14 residues. CDR3 DNA is the only sequence kept; it has 42 bases, read in frame from the first base. From a lookup of the germline V gene (reference sequence), CDR1 and CDR2 are LGHDT and YNNKEL. The study used an expanded emulsion RT-PCR method with primers for all TCR V genes to analyze paired alpha-beta TCRs of CD8+ T cells. CD8+ T cells were isolated with a CD8 positive selection kit and incubated overnight in roughly 11 IU/mL IL-2 before emulsion RT-PCR. Summary of the overall study and its limitations: Discarding singleton TCRs and sampling only part of each tumor may have missed genuine antitumor clones. Tumor-involved sentinel lymph nodes shared about fourfold more TCRs with matched tumor repertoires than tumor-free nodes (around 8% versus 2.1%). Shared TCRs showed TRBV7 predominance, possibly reflecting tumor recognition or mispriming bias from eight TRBV7 primers. Fewer than 20 TCR pairs were shared across seven or more patient tumors and were rarely found in control blood, which suggested possible tumor specificity. Because transcript abundance and primer differences skewed clone recovery, emulsion RT-PCR was regarded as qualitative rather than quantitative. Shared TCRs were encoded by various nucleotide sequences, which suggests selection and expansion based on antigen.

This TCR was recovered from a pool of human donors with breast cancer or a healthy control (not recorded which). Specimen: CD8+ T cells. The chain uses TRBV3-1 and TRBJ1-5; TRBD1 aligns with 10 central bases. The CDR3 region has the sequence CASRGQGNNQPQHF. The nucleotide sequence reads as follows: TGTGCCAGCAGGGGACAGGGGAACAATCAGCCCCAGCATTTT.